What follows are 2 T cell receptor beta chains derived from one specimen sequenced in a study of T cell repertoires in cytomegalovirus infection. Each CDR3 protein gets one entry after TCRdb re-called the reads with MiXCR. This sample carries about 310,000 distinct CDR3 sequences, around 9.6% of them seen once, and the ten largest clones take less than 3%. Sequencing was carried out using PBMCs. Receptor source: a human donor in good health (CMV status not recorded). Some clones in this sample may be carry-over from other donors' samples.

The rearrangement joins TRBV6-5 to TRBJ1-2, with D possibly being TRBD1 (5 bases). The V end was cut by 6 bases, the J end by 4 bases, with 18 bases between. The CDR3 spans 15 residues. Germline CDR1 reads MNHEY; CDR2 reads SVGAGI. The CDR3 DNA sequence: TGTGCCAGCAGCCACCCAGGGCGCGGGACCTATGGCTACACCTTC. The encoded protein is CASSHPGRGTYGYTF.

This clonotype was seen many times. V is TRBV7-2 and J is TRBJ1-6; tentative D call: TRBD1 (5 bases). CDR1 is SGHTA, CDR2 FQGNSA, per germline. CDR3 length equals 14 residues. Trimming cost V 1 base and J 5 bases, with 6 bases left between them. The CDR3 here is CASSLGGNNSPLHF. As DNA, the CDR3 is TGTGCCAGCAGCTTAGGGGGGAATAATTCACCCCTCCACTTT.